What follows are 9 T cell receptor beta chains derived from one specimen sequenced in a study of blood T cell repertoires in COVID-19. The repertoire was sequenced with immunoSEQ multiplex PCR; TCRdb's copy has only in-frame clones and lacks some. There are 250,000 to 300,000 clones in the sample; approximately 82% occur only once, and under 3.5% lies in the top ten. Sequenced sample: peripheral blood. The origin of the receptors is a woman aged 18-30 years with acute or convalescent COVID-19.

V is TRBV6-6 and J is TRBJ1-1; 7 positions match TRBD1. Germline CDR1 is MNHNY and CDR2 is SVGAGI (reference sequence). Losses at the gene ends were 2 bases for V and 1 base for J; bases not matched to a gene: 7. The CDR3 covers 16 residues. CDR3 sequence: CASSYVWGQKNTEAFF. CDR3 in DNA: TGTGCCAGCAGTTACGTGTGGGGACAGAAGAACACTGAAGCTTTCTTT.

The chain carries TRBV5-1 and TRBJ2-5; 15 bases are shared with TRBD2. In germline, CDR1 is SGHRS, CDR2 YFSETQ. The J segment lost 4 bases and the V segment lost 4 bases, leaving 20 bases of the junction unmatched. The CDR3 is made up of 21 amino acids. CDR3 amino acids: CASSITRTSGRAGRVRETQYF. DNA of the CDR3: TGCGCCAGCAGCATCACAAGGACTAGCGGGAGGGCCGGTCGGGTTCGAGAGACCCAGTACTTC.

The genes are TRBV29-1 and TRBJ1-1, with 10 bases matching TRBD1. After removal of 6 bases from V and 5 bases from J, the junction contained 6 bases not matched to a gene. This CDR3 has 13 residues. Germline CDR1 SQVTM, CDR2 ANQGSEA. CDR3 protein: CSVGQGLGTEAFF. The CDR3 coding sequence is TGCAGCGTGGGACAGGGGTTGGGGACTGAAGCTTTCTTT.

The rearrangement links TRBV7-2 to TRBJ2-7; possibly TRBD1 for D (5 bases). CDR3 length equals 17 residues. Trimming took off 2 bases at V and 2 bases at J, with 19 bases between the two ends. Germline CDR1 SGHTA, CDR2 FQGNSA. In nucleotides, the CDR3 is TGTGCCAGCAGCTTAAGGGGTCTGGGGCAGGTCACCTACGAGCAGTACTTC. Translation gives CASSLRGLGQVTYEQYF.

The rearrangement joins TRBV5-1 to TRBJ1-2; possibly TRBD1 for D (5 bases). The length of the CDR3 is 16 residues. The V end was cut by 0 bases, the J end by 0 bases, with 12 bases between. Germline V gene sequence: CDR1 SGHRS, CDR2 YFSETQ. The CDR3 loop is CASSLDLGQPNYGYTF. The CDR3 coding sequence is TGCGCCAGCAGCTTGGATCTGGGGCAACCTAACTATGGCTACACCTTC. Together with reference TRBV5-1 and TRBJ1-2, the CDR3 gives the full variable domain: KAGVTQTPRYLIKTRGQQVTLSCSPISGHRSVSWYQQTPGQGLQFLFEYFSETQRNKGNFPGRFSGRQFSNSRSEMNVSTLELGDSALYLCASSLDLGQPNYGYTFGSGTRLTVV.

Of note for this clone: A read error may account for a junction end that differs from germline. V usage is TRBV5-3 and J usage is TRBJ2-7; 9 nucleotides match TRBD1. TRBV5-3 is noted as an ORF with a role that remains uncertain. The CDR3 loop spans 12 amino acids. The CDR3 is CDKRGQGYEQYF. The DNA of the CDR3 is TGCGACAAAAGGGGACAGGGCTACGAGCAGTACTTC.

The genes are TRBV19 and TRBJ1-1; the match to TRBD1 covers 7 bases. Germline V lookup: CDR1 LNHDA, CDR2 SQIVND (reference sequence). The CDR3 is made up of 15 amino acids. J lost 2 bases, V lost 8 bases, and 11 bases had no gene match. The CDR3 loop is CASGRQGRVNTEAFF. CDR3 nucleotides: TGTGCCAGTGGGAGACAGGGCCGAGTCAACACTGAAGCTTTCTTT.

The CDR3 DNA reads TGTGCTAGTGGTCTCGGGTTCGGTTCACCCCTCCACTTT. Protein product: CASGLGFGSPLHF. This chain connects TRBV12-5 to TRBJ1-6; D gene uncertain. V lost 5 bases, J lost 9 bases, and 11 bases lay in between. This CDR3 is built from 13 residues. CDR1 is LGHNT, CDR2 FRNRAP, per germline.

The CDR3 DNA sequence: TGTGCCAGCAGTTACTACTTACGGGAGCAGTTCTTC. It encodes CASSYYLREQFF. The chain uses TRBV6-2 or TRBV6-3 and TRBJ2-1; D gene ambiguous. This CDR3 has 12 amino acids. CDR1 and CDR2 from the germline V gene are MNHEY and SVGEGT. Trimming removed 1 base at V and 10 bases at J, with 8 bases between.